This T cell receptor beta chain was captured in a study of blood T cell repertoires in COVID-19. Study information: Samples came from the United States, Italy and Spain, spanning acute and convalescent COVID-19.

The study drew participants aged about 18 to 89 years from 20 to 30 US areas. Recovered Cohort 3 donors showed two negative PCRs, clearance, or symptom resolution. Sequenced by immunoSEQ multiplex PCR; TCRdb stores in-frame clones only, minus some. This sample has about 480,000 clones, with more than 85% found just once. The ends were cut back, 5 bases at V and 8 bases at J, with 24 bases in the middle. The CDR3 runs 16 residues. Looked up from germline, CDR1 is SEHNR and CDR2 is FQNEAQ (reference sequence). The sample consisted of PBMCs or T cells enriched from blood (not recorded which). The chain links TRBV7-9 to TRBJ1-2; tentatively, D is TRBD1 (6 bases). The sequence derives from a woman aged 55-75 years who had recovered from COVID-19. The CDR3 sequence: CASSLPFGGAEKGYTF. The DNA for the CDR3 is TGTGCCAGCAGCCTGCCGTTTGGGGGCGCAGAAAAAGGCTACACCTTC.